Presented here are 20 T cell receptor beta chains from one specimen sequenced in a study of identical twins' blood T cells. TCRdb itself ran the 5' RACE reads through MiXCR, one entry per CDR3 protein. The sample records 400,000 or so distinct CDR3 sequences, over 25% being singletons. The sample taken for sequencing was PBMCs. These receptors all come from a woman aged 18 to 55 in good health.

This clonotype was recorded a few times. The genes are TRBV29-1 and TRBJ2-1; 7 bases align to TRBD2. Germline-derived CDR1 and CDR2 are SQVTM and ANQGSEA. The CDR3 sequence is 11 residues long. The V and J ends lost 8 bases and 7 bases, in that order; junction bases with no gene match: 5. The CDR3 spells CSFRTSNEQFF. In DNA, the CDR3 is TGCAGCTTTAGGACTAGTAATGAGCAGTTCTTC.

The rearrangement links TRBV14 to TRBJ2-4; perhaps D is TRBD1 or TRBD2 (5 bases each). The CDR3 runs to 14 residues. CDR1 is SGHDN, CDR2 FVKESK, per germline. The V end lost 3 bases, the J end lost 6 bases, and 12 bases lay between the germline ends. The CDR3 here is CASSHSGRLNIQYF. In nucleotides, the CDR3 is TGTGCCAGCAGCCATTCGGGACGGCTAAACATTCAGTACTTC.

This clonotype has ten or more counts. J is TRBJ1-6 and V is TRBV10-3, with D possibly TRBD1 on 5 matching bases. Germline values: CDR1 ENHRY, CDR2 SYGVKD. Trimming removed 6 bases at V and 7 bases at J, with 16 bases between. The CDR3 has 15 amino acids. As DNA, the CDR3 is TGTGCCATCAGGGACTCGACAGAGCCCAATTCACCCCTCCACTTT. This gives the protein CAIRDSTEPNSPLHF.

J is TRBJ2-7 and V is TRBV10-3; 8 bases agree with TRBD1. The CDR3 runs 13 residues. Germline values: CDR1 ENHRY, CDR2 SYGVKD. J was trimmed by 4 bases and V by 3 bases; bases with no gene match: 2. Here the CDR3 DNA reads TGTGCCATCAGTGACAGACAGGGGTACGAGCAGTACTTC. This gives the protein CAISDRQGYEQYF.

This clonotype showed up just a few times. The J gene is TRBJ1-5, the V gene TRBV19, with a weak D call TRBD1 (5 bases). V lost 8 bases and J lost 2, with 19 bases in between. This CDR3 region has 16 residues. The V gene's germline CDR1 is LNHDA and CDR2 SQIVND (reference sequence). The CDR3 is CASRGYGSLGNQPQHF. In DNA, the CDR3 is TGTGCCAGTCGGGGGTATGGTTCGTTGGGCAATCAGCCCCAGCATTTT.

J is TRBJ1-3 and V is TRBV5-1; D is unresolved. CDR1 and CDR2 from the germline V gene are SGHRS and YFSETQ. Trimming cost V 1 base and J 4 bases, with 12 bases left between them. The CDR3 length is 15 residues. CDR3 DNA sequence: TGCGCCAGCAGCTTGTCCGCAGTATCCGGAAACACCATATATTTT. This encodes CASSLSAVSGNTIYF.

The chain combines TRBV9 with TRBJ2-2; D unresolved. Deletions cut 4 bases from V and 3 bases from J, with 4 bases between. Germline assignment: CDR1 SGDLS and CDR2 YYNGEE. The CDR3 is 12 amino acids. The CDR3 protein is CASSQHTGELFF. The CDR3 DNA reads as TGTGCCAGCAGCCAACACACCGGGGAGCTGTTTTTT.

V is TRBV29-1 and J is TRBJ1-1; D ambiguous. With 3 bases removed from V and 0 bases from J, the gap between germline ends came to 11 bases. Germline lookup yields CDR1 SQVTM and CDR2 ANQGSEA. This CDR3 region has 14 residues. CDR3 region: CSVEQSQLNTEAFF. The CDR3 DNA reads TGCAGCGTTGAGCAATCCCAGTTGAACACTGAAGCTTTCTTT.

This clonotype showed up just a few times. The chain recombines TRBV12-3 or TRBV12-4 with TRBJ1-5; 7 bases match TRBD1. The length of the CDR3 is 16 residues. V lost 6 bases and J lost 0; bases outside the gene matches: 8. This CDR3 is CASSPGQSYSNQPQHF. CDR3 coding DNA: TGTGCCAGCAGCCCGGGACAGTCCTATAGCAATCAGCCCCAGCATTTT.

This clonotype was seen a handful of times. The chain recombines TRBV6-6 with TRBJ1-1; a possible D gene is TRBD1 (6 bases). V lost 6 bases to trimming and J lost 8 bases, with 16 bases between them. Per germline, CDR1 MNHNY and CDR2 SVGAGI (reference sequence). The CDR3 sequence is 13 residues long. The CDR3 DNA reads TGTGCCAGCAGGGACGCAGGGGTGGGAGAAGCTTTCTTT. Protein: CASRDAGVGEAFF.

The chain has TRBV29-1 and TRBJ1-1; D gene uncertain. The CDR3 is made up of 12 amino acids. In germline, CDR1 is SQVTM, CDR2 ANQGSEA. The ends were cut back, 3 bases at V and 6 bases at J, with 11 bases in the middle. Written as DNA, the CDR3 is TGCAGCGTTGACATTTCCCCAGCTGAAGCTTTCTTT. It codes for CSVDISPAEAFF.

Turning to this clonotype: This could be a read error, since a much larger clone is one nucleotide away. The chain uses TRBV5-1 and TRBJ1-2; TRBD1 is a possible D gene (6 bases). This CDR3 comprises 14 residues. Germline CDR1 is SGHRS and CDR2 is YFSETQ. Written as DNA, the CDR3 is TGCGCCAGCAGCTTGGGACAGGCTAACTATGCCTACACCTTC. Its protein is CASSLGQANYAYTF.

V and J are TRBV19 and TRBJ1-5; the D is unclear. Trimming pared 2 bases from V and 6 bases from J, leaving 8 bases between. CDR1 and CDR2 from the germline V gene are LNHDA and SQIVND (reference sequence). CDR3 length equals 13 residues. This CDR3 is CASSISRAQPQHF. The CDR3 nucleotides read TGTGCCAGTAGTATAAGTAGAGCTCAGCCCCAGCATTTT.

The chain combines TRBV5-6 with TRBJ1-1; the D is unclear. Trimming took 4 bases from V and 3 from J, leaving 13 bases between them. CDR1 is SGHDT, CDR2 YYEEEE, per germline. This CDR3 comprises 14 residues. The CDR3 reads CASSRRERYTEAFF. The CDR3 DNA reads as TGTGCCAGCAGCAGAAGGGAGAGGTACACTGAAGCTTTCTTT.

This clonotype was detected ten times or more. The chain combines TRBV20-1 with TRBJ1-5; possibly TRBD1 for D (5 bases). CDR1 is DFQATT, CDR2 SNEGSKA, per germline (reference sequence). Trimming pared 0 bases from V and 7 bases from J, leaving 13 bases between. The CDR3 is made up of 14 amino acids. The CDR3 DNA sequence: TGCAGTGCTAGAGATGGCAGGGAGGCCCAGCCCCAGCATTTT. Translated: CSARDGREAQPQHF.

The genes are TRBV20-1 and TRBJ2-5; no definite D call. Trimming removed 8 bases from V and 2 bases from J, with 15 bases in between. This CDR3 is built from 13 residues. Per the germline V gene, CDR1 is DFQATT and CDR2 is SNEGSKA (reference sequence). This chain's CDR3 is CSIDGEGQETQYF. The CDR3, as DNA: TGCAGTATAGACGGAGAAGGTCAAGAGACCCAGTACTTC.

There are a few counts of this clonotype. This chain uses TRBV4-3 with TRBJ2-1; 7 bases align to TRBD2. Germline CDR1 reads LGHNA; CDR2 reads YSLEER. The CDR3 loop spans 16 amino acids. The V segment lost 2 bases and the J segment 6 bases; nucleotides outside the gene matches: 10. The CDR3 coding sequence is TGCGCCAGCAGCCAATCGGGCGGGAGTAGGTTCAATGAGCAGTTCTTC. It codes for CASSQSGGSRFNEQFF.

This clonotype was counted ten times or more. This chain joins TRBV10-3 and TRBJ1-5; tentatively, D is TRBD1 (6 bases). This CDR3 comprises 14 residues. V was cut by 9 bases and J by 2 bases, with 14 bases left in between. Germline lookup yields CDR1 ENHRY and CDR2 SYGVKD. CDR3 DNA: TGTGCCATAGTGGAGAGACAGGGCAATCAGCCCCAGCATTTT. Translated, it gives CAIVERQGNQPQHF.

V and J are TRBV10-3 and TRBJ2-5, with D uncertain. Trimming shortened V by 6 bases and J by 5 bases, and 13 bases separated the two germline ends. Germline loops: CDR1 ENHRY, CDR2 SYGVKD. This CDR3 has 13 amino acids. In DNA, the CDR3 is TGTGCCATCAGCCTTGATGGTCGGGAGACCCAGTACTTC. Translation gives CAISLDGRETQYF.

The gene calls are TRBV6-6 and TRBJ2-2, with D uncertain. With 4 bases removed from V and 8 bases from J, the gap between germline ends came to 20 bases. The CDR3 sequence is 16 residues long. CDR1 and CDR2 from the germline V gene are MNHNY and SVGAGI (reference sequence). The CDR3 DNA sequence: TGTGCCAGCAGTTCCCCCTTCGCTGGCATAAGAGGGGAGCTGTTTTTT. Its protein product is CASSSPFAGIRGELFF.